This TCR beta chain emerged from a study of blood T cell repertoires in COVID-19. At the level of the study: Nucleic acid was either cDNA or gDNA, and it came from T cells, B-cell-depleted T cells, or PBMCs.

Using immunoSEQ multiplex PCR, the repertoire was profiled, and TCRdb retains in-frame clones only, with some absent. In the table there are 270,000 or so clones, around nine tenths of which are singletons. This clone has only one observation. V dropped 4 bases and J dropped 3 bases, with 13 bases sitting between them. The CDR3 runs to 14 residues. Per the germline V gene, CDR1 is SGDLS and CDR2 is YYNGEE. This receptor was obtained from a man aged 35 to 55 with active or convalescent COVID-19. J is TRBJ1-1 and V is TRBV9, with D possibly being TRBD1 (5 bases). Sample: peripheral blood. The CDR3, as DNA: TGTGCCAGCAGCCCGGGGGGGTTGGACACTGAAGCTTTCTTT. It translates to CASSPGGLDTEAFF.